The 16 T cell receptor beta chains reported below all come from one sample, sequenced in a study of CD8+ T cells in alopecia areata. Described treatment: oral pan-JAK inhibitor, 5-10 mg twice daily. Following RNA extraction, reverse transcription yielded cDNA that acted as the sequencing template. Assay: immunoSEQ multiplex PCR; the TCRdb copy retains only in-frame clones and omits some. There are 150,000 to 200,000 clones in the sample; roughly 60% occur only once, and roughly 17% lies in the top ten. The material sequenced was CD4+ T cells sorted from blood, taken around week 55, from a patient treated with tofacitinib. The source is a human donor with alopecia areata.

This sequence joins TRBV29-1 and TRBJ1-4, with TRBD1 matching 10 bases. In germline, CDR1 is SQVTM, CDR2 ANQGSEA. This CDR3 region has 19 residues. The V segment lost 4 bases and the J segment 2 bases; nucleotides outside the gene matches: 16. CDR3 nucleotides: TGCAGCGTTGGCTTTATTGGGACAGGGGCGTTGGGGACTAATGAAAAACTGTTTTTT. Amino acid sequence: CSVGFIGTGALGTNEKLFF.

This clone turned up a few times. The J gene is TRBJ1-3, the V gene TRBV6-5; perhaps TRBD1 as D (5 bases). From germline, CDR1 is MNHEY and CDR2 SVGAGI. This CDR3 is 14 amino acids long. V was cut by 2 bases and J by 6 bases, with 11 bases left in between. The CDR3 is CASSYDPGENTIYF. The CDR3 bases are TGTGCCAGCAGTTACGACCCGGGGGAAAACACCATATATTTT.

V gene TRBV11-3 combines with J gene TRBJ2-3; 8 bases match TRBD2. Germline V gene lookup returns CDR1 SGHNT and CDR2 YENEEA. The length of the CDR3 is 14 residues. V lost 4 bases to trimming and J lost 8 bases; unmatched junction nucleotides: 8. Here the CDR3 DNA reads TGTGCCAGCAGCTCCCGGGGTAGCGGGGCTACGCAGTATTTT. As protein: CASSSRGSGATQYF.

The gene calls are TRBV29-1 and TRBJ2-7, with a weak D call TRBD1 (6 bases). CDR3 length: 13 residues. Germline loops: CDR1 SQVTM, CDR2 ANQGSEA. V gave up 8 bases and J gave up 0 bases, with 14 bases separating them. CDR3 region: CSFTGTSSYEQYF. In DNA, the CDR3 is TGCAGCTTTACAGGGACCAGCTCCTACGAGCAGTACTTC.

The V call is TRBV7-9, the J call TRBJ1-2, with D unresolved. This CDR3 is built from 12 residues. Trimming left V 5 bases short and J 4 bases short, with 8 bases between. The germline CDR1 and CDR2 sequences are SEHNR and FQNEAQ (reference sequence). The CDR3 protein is CASSASFYGYTF. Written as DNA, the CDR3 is TGTGCCAGCAGCGCCTCCTTCTATGGCTACACCTTC. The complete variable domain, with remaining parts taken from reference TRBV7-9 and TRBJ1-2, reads DTGVSQNPRHKITKRGQNVTFRCDPISEHNRLYWYRQTLGQGPEFLTYFQNEAQLEKSRLLSDRFSAERPKGSFSTLEIQRTEQGDSAMYLCASSASFYGYTFGSGTRLTVV.

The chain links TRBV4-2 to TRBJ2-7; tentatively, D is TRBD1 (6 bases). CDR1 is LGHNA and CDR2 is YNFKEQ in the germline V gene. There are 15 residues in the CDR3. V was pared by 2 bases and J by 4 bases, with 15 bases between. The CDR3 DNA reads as TGTGCCAGCAGCCAAAGGGCAGGGGCAGAATACGAGCAGTACTTC. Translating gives CASSQRAGAEYEQYF.

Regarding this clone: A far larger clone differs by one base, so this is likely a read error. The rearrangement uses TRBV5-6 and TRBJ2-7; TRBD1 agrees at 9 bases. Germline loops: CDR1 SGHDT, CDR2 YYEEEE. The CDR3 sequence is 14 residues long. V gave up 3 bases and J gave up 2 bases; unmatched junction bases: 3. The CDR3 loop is CASSSGTGPYEQYF. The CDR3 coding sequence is TGTGCCAGCAGCTCCGGGACAGGGCCCTACGAGCAGTACTTC.

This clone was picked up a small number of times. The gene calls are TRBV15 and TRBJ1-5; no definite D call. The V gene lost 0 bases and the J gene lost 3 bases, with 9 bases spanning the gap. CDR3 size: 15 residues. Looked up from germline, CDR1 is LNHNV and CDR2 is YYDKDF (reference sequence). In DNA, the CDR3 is TGTGCCACCAGCAGAGAGCGGAGCTACAATCAGCCCCAGCATTTT. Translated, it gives CATSRERSYNQPQHF.

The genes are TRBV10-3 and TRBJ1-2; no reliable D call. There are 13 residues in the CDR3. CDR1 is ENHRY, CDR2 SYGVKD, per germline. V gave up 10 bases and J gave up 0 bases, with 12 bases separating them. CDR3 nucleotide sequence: TGTGCCACGACTCTGGAAGCTAACTATGGCTACACCTTC. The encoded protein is CATTLEANYGYTF.

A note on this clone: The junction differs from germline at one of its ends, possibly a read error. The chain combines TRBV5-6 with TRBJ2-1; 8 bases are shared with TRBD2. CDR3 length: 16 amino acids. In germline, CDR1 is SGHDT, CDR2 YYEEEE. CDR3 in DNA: TGTGGCAGCAGCCCAATTGGCGGGGGGATTGACAATGAGCAGTTCTTC. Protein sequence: CGSSPIGGGIDNEQFF.

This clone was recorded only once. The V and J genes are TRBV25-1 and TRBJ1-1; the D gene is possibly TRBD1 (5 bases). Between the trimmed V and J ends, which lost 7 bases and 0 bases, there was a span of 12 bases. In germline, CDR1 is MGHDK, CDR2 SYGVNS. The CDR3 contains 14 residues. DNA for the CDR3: TGTGCCAGCATCCAAACAGGATTGAACACTGAAGCTTTCTTT. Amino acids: CASIQTGLNTEAFF.

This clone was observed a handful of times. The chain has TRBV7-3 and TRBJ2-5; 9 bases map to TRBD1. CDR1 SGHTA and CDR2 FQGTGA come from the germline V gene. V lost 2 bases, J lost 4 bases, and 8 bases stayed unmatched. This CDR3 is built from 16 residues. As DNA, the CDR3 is TGTGCCAGCAGCTTATGGGGCCCGACAGGGGGAGAGACCCAGTACTTC. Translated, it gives CASSLWGPTGGETQYF.

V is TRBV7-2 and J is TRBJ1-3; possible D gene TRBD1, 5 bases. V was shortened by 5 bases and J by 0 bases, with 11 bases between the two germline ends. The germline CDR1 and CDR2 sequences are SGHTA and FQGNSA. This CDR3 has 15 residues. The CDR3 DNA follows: TGTGCCAGCAGCCCGCGGGGGGTCTCTGGAAACACCATATATTTT. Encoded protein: CASSPRGVSGNTIYF.

CDR3: CSAKAGNTDTQYF. CDR3 DNA sequence: TGCAGCGCGAAAGCGGGAAACACAGATACGCAGTATTTT. The chain links TRBV29-1 to TRBJ2-3; 7 bases map to TRBD2. The CDR3 consists of 13 residues. The germline V gene encodes CDR1 SQVTM and CDR2 ANQGSEA. With 7 bases clipped from V and 2 bases from J, the junction kept 6 bases outside the gene matches.

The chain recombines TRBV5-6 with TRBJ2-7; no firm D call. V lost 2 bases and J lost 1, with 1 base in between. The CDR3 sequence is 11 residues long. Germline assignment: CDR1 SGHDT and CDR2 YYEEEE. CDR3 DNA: TGTGCCAGCAGCTTTTCCTACGAGCAGTACTTC. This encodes CASSFSYEQYF.

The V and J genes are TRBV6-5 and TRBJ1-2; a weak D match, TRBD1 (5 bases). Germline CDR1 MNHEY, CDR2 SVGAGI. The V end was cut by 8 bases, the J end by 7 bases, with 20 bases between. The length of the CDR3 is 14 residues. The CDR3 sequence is CASSNGAGILGYTF. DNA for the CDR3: TGTGCCAGCTCTAATGGGGCAGGGATACTTGGCTACACCTTC.